The text below deals with one T cell receptor (beta chain). Per the authors' pipeline: Reference gene primer amplification gave estimated nucleated cell counts. Measured with immunoSEQ multiplex PCR; TCRdb has only the in-frame clones, and not every one. V and J calls and clone size are those listed in that table; D and trimming were worked out from the DNA. The table records hundreds of thousands of clones, 85% to 90% of them present only once. The data derive from a study of blood T cell repertoires in COVID-19. About the research overall: From the United States, Italy and Spain came samples of acute and convalescent COVID-19. T cells, B-cell-depleted T cells, or PBMCs supplied cDNA or gDNA.

The ends were cut back, 0 bases at V and 7 bases at J, with 10 bases in the middle. CDR1 is MGHRA, CDR2 YSYEKL, per germline. CDR3 length equals 15 residues. This sequence joins TRBV4-1 and TRBJ1-6, with D perhaps TRBD1 (5 bases). The receptor comes from a man aged 50-60 years with acute or convalescent COVID-19. The sample consisted of peripheral blood. In DNA, the CDR3 is TGCGCCAGCAGCCAAGATCGCAGGGAAAATTCACCCCTCCACTTT. This sequence encodes CASSQDRRENSPLHF.